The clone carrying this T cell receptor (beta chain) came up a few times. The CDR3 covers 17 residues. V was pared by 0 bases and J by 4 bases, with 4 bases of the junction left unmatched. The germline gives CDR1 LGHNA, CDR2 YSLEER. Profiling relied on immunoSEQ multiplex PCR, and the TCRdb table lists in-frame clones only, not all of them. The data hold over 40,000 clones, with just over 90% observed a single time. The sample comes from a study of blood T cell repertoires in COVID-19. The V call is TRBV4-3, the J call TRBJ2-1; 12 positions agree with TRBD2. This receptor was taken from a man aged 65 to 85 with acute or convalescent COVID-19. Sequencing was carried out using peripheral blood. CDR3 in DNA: TGCGCCAGCAGCCAAGATTACCTAGCGGGGGGGTACAATGAGCAGTTCTTC. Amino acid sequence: CASSQDYLAGGYNEQFF.